Shown below are 8 T cell receptor beta chains from a single sample sequenced in a study of T cell responses to AZD1222 COVID-19 vaccine. Some clones are missing from TCRdb's copy, which holds only in-frame ones; the method was immunoSEQ multiplex PCR. This table has 120,000 or so clones, 80% to 90% appearing once. This material consisted of peripheral blood, taken on day 0 of AZD1222 vaccination. The receptors here all came from an adult in good health.

The chain couples TRBV12-3 or TRBV12-4 to TRBJ1-2, with a possible D match to TRBD1 (5 bases). This CDR3 region has 13 residues. V was clipped by 5 bases and J by 4 bases, with 11 bases between them. Here the CDR3 reads CASSPGPPYGYTF. The CDR3 nucleotides are TGTGCCAGCAGTCCAGGGCCCCCCTATGGCTACACCTTC.

This clone was observed a few times. Other nucleotide sequences in the sample specify the same CDR3. The chain uses TRBV28 and TRBJ2-7; 7 nucleotides align to TRBD1. V gave up 6 bases and J gave up 2 bases; unmatched junction bases: 4. The CDR3 spans 13 residues. Per the germline V gene, CDR1 is MDHEN and CDR2 is SYDVKM. The DNA of the CDR3 is TGTGCCAGCAGCCCGGGACAGACCTACGAGCAGTACTTC. Translated: CASSPGQTYEQYF.

This clone has just one count. The chain employs TRBV4-2 and TRBJ2-7, with 13 positions matching TRBD2. V shed 1 base and J 6 bases; nucleotides not matched to a gene: 21. The CDR3 extends over 21 amino acids. Germline CDR1 is LGHNA and CDR2 is YNFKEQ. Here the CDR3 reads CASSQGPPRLAGGMYGSEQYF. The CDR3 nucleotides read TGTGCCAGCAGCCAAGGACCCCCCCGACTAGCGGGGGGCATGTATGGGTCCGAGCAGTACTTC.

CDR3 bases: TGTGCCAGCAGTACCGATACAGGGGGCACTGAAGCTTTCTTT. The encoded protein is CASSTDTGGTEAFF. The genes are TRBV28 and TRBJ1-1; TRBD1 matches 8 bases. Germline V lookup: CDR1 MDHEN, CDR2 SYDVKM. V shed 5 bases and J 4 bases; nucleotides not matched to a gene: 6. The CDR3 is 14 residues long.

This clone has a single count. The V gene is TRBV6-6, the J gene TRBJ2-7; 16 bases align to TRBD2. This CDR3 spans 18 amino acids. CDR1 MNHNY and CDR2 SVGAGI come from the germline V gene (reference sequence). Trimming at V came to 5 bases and at J to 0 bases, leaving 7 bases not matched to a gene. CDR3 nucleotide sequence: TGTGCCAGCAGTCCAGGCGGGACTAGCGGGAGGGTCTCCTACGAGCAGTACTTC. Translating it yields CASSPGGTSGRVSYEQYF.

The CDR3 region has the DNA TGTGCCAGCCTTACAGGGGGCACTGAAGCTTTCTTT. Its protein is CASLTGGTEAFF. V gene TRBV19 combines with J gene TRBJ1-1; 8 bases are a match to TRBD1. This CDR3 has 12 residues. In germline, CDR1 is LNHDA, CDR2 SQIVND (reference sequence). Unmatched junction bases numbered 4, after V lost 9 bases and J lost 4 bases.

This rearrangement joins TRBV19 to TRBJ1-5; maybe TRBD1 (6 bases). This CDR3 has 14 amino acids. V lost 7 bases and J 6 bases, leaving 16 bases between the germline ends. Germline V CDR1 and CDR2: LNHDA, SQIVND (reference sequence). In nucleotides, the CDR3 is TGTGCCAGTATCCCGAGCGGGGACATTCAGCCCCAGCATTTT. Its protein is CASIPSGDIQPQHF.

The V call is TRBV27, the J call TRBJ2-2; a weak D match, TRBD1 (5 bases). Trimming shortened V by 2 bases and J by 3 bases, and 7 bases separated the two germline ends. This CDR3 region has 14 residues. Germline V gives CDR1 MNHEY, CDR2 SMNVEV (reference sequence). In DNA form, the CDR3 reads TGTGCCAGCAGTTTAGGGGCCGACACCGGGGAGCTGTTTTTT. It translates to CASSLGADTGELFF.